One and the same sample provided the 21 T cell receptor beta chains below, sequenced in a study of T-cell reconstitution after alpha-beta-depleted transplantation in children. Molecular barcoding with unique molecular identifiers was used for the TCRbeta library. Each CDR3 protein gets one entry after TCRdb re-called the PCR reads with MiXCR. Seen here are hundreds of thousands of distinct CDR3 sequences, about 14% observed once, and the top ten hold approximately 4.3%. The source material was PBMCs, sampled from the stem cell graft. The receptors shown here come from a human donor who donated a stem cell graft to a child with Fanconi anemia.

This clonotype was observed at least ten times. This chain joins TRBV7-2 and TRBJ2-5, with unresolved D. Germline V gives CDR1 SGHTA, CDR2 FQGNSA. V was shortened by 1 base and J by 5 bases, with 14 bases between the two germline ends. This CDR3 region has 15 residues. Here the CDR3 reads CASSLVGVGRETQYF. The CDR3 DNA reads as TGTGCCAGCAGCTTAGTTGGTGTGGGCCGGGAGACCCAGTACTTC. Full variable domain (outside the CDR3, taken from reference TRBV7-2 and TRBJ2-5): GAGVSQSPSNKVTEKGKDVELRCDPISGHTALYWYRQSLGQGLEFLIYFQGNSAPDKSGLPSDRFSAERTGGSVSTLTIQRTQQEDSAVYLCASSLVGVGRETQYFGPGTRLLVL.

The gene calls are TRBV5-1 and TRBJ1-5; TRBD1 might be the D (5 bases). The CDR3 contains 14 residues. CDR1 and CDR2 (germline): SGHRS, YFSETQ. V lost 0 bases to trimming and J lost 3 bases, with 7 bases between them. The CDR3 nucleotides read TGCGCCAGCAGCTTGGGGGACCCCAATCAGCCCCAGCATTTT. Its protein product is CASSLGDPNQPQHF.

Many counts were recorded for this clonotype. The J gene is TRBJ2-1, the V gene TRBV9, with D uncertain. The CDR3 is made up of 13 amino acids. Germline assignment: CDR1 SGDLS and CDR2 YYNGEE. Trimming took off 0 bases at V and 7 bases at J, with 8 bases between the two ends. CDR3: CASSVVAQNEQFF. For the CDR3, the DNA is TGTGCCAGCAGCGTAGTAGCCCAGAATGAGCAGTTCTTC. Combining the CDR3 with reference TRBV9 and TRBJ2-1 gives the whole variable domain DSGVTQTPKHLITATGQRVTLRCSPRSGDLSVYWYQQSLDQGLQFLIQYYNGEERAKGNILERFSAQQFPDLHSELNLSSLELGDSALYFCASSVVAQNEQFFGPGTRLTVL.

The sample holds a few counts of this clonotype. The gene calls are TRBV4-3 and TRBJ2-3; the match to TRBD2 covers 11 bases. V dropped 5 bases and J dropped 3; count of bases not matched to a gene: 7. The CDR3 extends over 16 amino acids. Germline CDR1 reads LGHNA; CDR2 reads YSLEER. This CDR3 reads CASSFSPSGGTDTQYF. The CDR3 DNA reads as TGCGCCAGCAGCTTTTCACCTAGCGGGGGGACAGATACGCAGTATTTT.

The chain uses TRBV27 and TRBJ2-2; D is unresolved. This CDR3 comprises 15 residues. Germline V gives CDR1 MNHEY, CDR2 SMNVEV (reference sequence). Trimming pared 8 bases from V and 4 bases from J, leaving 17 bases between. CDR3 sequence reads: CASRNGPEATGELFF. CDR3 bases: TGTGCCAGCCGAAATGGTCCTGAGGCCACCGGGGAGCTGTTTTTT.

This clonotype showed up just a few times. The chain employs TRBV4-3 and TRBJ2-5, with 9 bases aligning to TRBD2. From germline, CDR1 is LGHNA and CDR2 YSLEER. Unmatched junction bases numbered 3, after V lost 0 bases and J lost 4 bases. The CDR3 contains 15 residues. CDR3 bases: TGCGCCAGCAGCCAAGATGCGGGGGGGGCAGAGACCCAGTACTTC. Protein sequence: CASSQDAGGAETQYF.

The sample holds a few counts of this clonotype. The gene calls are TRBV5-1 and TRBJ2-1; 8 nucleotides align to TRBD2. The CDR3 extends over 16 amino acids. V was clipped by 4 bases and J by 9 bases; unmatched bases: 15. Per the germline V gene, CDR1 is SGHRS and CDR2 is YFSETQ. CDR3 sequence: CASSPGTSFGSPEQFF. In DNA, the CDR3 is TGCGCCAGCAGCCCCGGGACTAGTTTCGGTTCGCCTGAGCAGTTCTTC.

This clonotype was picked up a small number of times. The chain is built from TRBV6-5 and TRBJ1-5; D is possibly TRBD1 (5 bases). Germline V gives CDR1 MNHEY, CDR2 SVGAGI. The CDR3 is made up of 14 amino acids. V lost 3 bases and J lost 5, with 11 bases in between. CDR3 bases: TGTGCCAGCAGTTATGGTCAGGGCGATCAGCCCCAGCATTTT. It translates to CASSYGQGDQPQHF.

In this sample, this clonotype turned up a few times. The genes are TRBV12-3 or TRBV12-4 and TRBJ1-1, with D hard to call. The CDR3 has 13 residues. V lost 5 bases, J lost 3 bases, and 10 bases lay in between. CDR3 sequence (DNA): TGTGCCAGCAGTAACTGGGGAGACACTGAAGCTTTCTTT. Protein product: CASSNWGDTEAFF.

This clonotype was recorded at least ten times. V and J are TRBV12-3 or TRBV12-4 and TRBJ2-3; tentatively, D is TRBD2 (5 bases). V dropped 11 bases and J dropped 4 bases, with 22 bases sitting between them. This CDR3 is built from 15 residues. DNA of the CDR3: TGTGCCGCCTCGCGCGGACTCACTGGAGCAGATACGCAGTATTTT. Translation gives CAASRGLTGADTQYF.

This rearrangement joins TRBV6-1 to TRBJ1-2; 8 positions agree with TRBD1. The CDR3 runs 15 residues. V was pared by 8 bases and J by 8 bases, with 16 bases of the junction left unmatched. In germline, CDR1 is MNHNS, CDR2 SASEGT. The CDR3 loop reads CASERAGGSIEGYTF. Here the CDR3 DNA reads TGTGCCAGCGAAAGGGCAGGGGGCTCTATTGAGGGCTACACCTTC.

This clonotype was detected many times. This sequence joins TRBV20-1 and TRBJ2-3, with D perhaps matching TRBD2 (5 bases). CDR1 is DFQATT, CDR2 SNEGSKA, per germline (reference sequence). V was trimmed by 1 base and J by 3 bases, leaving 17 bases between them. This CDR3 is built from 16 residues. The CDR3 here is CSARGGLLSLTDTQYF. The CDR3 DNA follows: TGCAGTGCTAGAGGAGGACTTTTGTCCCTTACAGATACGCAGTATTTT.

J is TRBJ2-1 and V is TRBV6-1, with TRBD2 matching over 7 bases. V dropped 5 bases and J dropped 7; count of bases not matched to a gene: 11. In germline, CDR1 is MNHNS, CDR2 SASEGT. This CDR3 is built from 15 residues. In nucleotides, the CDR3 is TGTGCCAGCAGTCCCAGGGAGGGGTTAAGGAATGAGCAGTTCTTC. This gives the protein CASSPREGLRNEQFF.

The chain uses TRBV5-4 and TRBJ2-5; weak D call: TRBD1 (5 bases). Between the trimmed V and J ends, which lost 5 bases and 5 bases, there was a span of 16 bases. The V gene's germline CDR1 is SGHNT and CDR2 YYREEE (reference sequence). This CDR3 spans 14 amino acids. DNA for the CDR3: TGTGCCAGCAGTACGACAGTGGGTACGGAGACCCAGTACTTC. The encoded protein is CASSTTVGTETQYF.

Many counts were recorded for this clonotype. The chain links TRBV10-3 to TRBJ1-3, with a possible D match to TRBD1 (6 bases). The ends were cut back, 5 bases at V and 0 bases at J, with 17 bases in the middle. CDR1 and CDR2 from the germline V gene are ENHRY and SYGVKD. This CDR3 region has 17 residues. The CDR3 sequence: CAISLTGGRRSGNTIYF. The CDR3 DNA sequence: TGTGCCATCAGTCTCACCGGGGGGCGCCGCTCTGGAAACACCATATATTTT.

The gene calls are TRBV7-4 and TRBJ2-1; TRBD2 aligns across 11 bases. The V and J ends lost 5 bases and 2 bases, in that order; junction bases with no gene match: 5. The V gene's germline CDR1 is SGHVT and CDR2 SQSDAQ. The CDR3 is 16 amino acids. CDR3 bases: TGTGCCAGCAGCCCTAGCGGGGGGCCCCCCTACAATGAGCAGTTCTTC. This codes for CASSPSGGPPYNEQFF.

This clonotype was recorded many times. The gene calls are TRBV12-3 or TRBV12-4 and TRBJ1-1, with TRBD1 as a possible D gene (6 bases). Trimming left V 6 bases short and J 4 bases short, with 12 bases between. The CDR3 loop spans 13 amino acids. The CDR3 DNA is TGTGCCAGCAGAATACAGGGTGTCACTGAAGCTTTCTTT. This encodes CASRIQGVTEAFF.

The rearrangement joins TRBV20-1 to TRBJ1-2; 8 bases are a match to TRBD1. Losses at the gene ends were 0 bases for V and 4 bases for J; bases not matched to a gene: 10. CDR1 and CDR2 from the germline V gene are DFQATT and SNEGSKA (reference sequence). The CDR3 consists of 16 residues. CDR3 in DNA: TGCAGTGCTAGAGATACCCGTTCACAGGGGGTCTATGGCTACACCTTC. This sequence encodes CSARDTRSQGVYGYTF.

This clonotype appeared a few times. The rearrangement joins TRBV6-5 to TRBJ2-1; D is unclear. V was trimmed by 4 bases and J by 12 bases, leaving 10 bases between them. The CDR3 runs to 11 residues. Germline V lookup: CDR1 MNHEY, CDR2 SVGAGI. DNA for the CDR3: TGTGCCAGCAGTTCTAGAGAAGCGCAGTTCTTC. Protein product: CASSSREAQFF.

Remarks on this clonotype: Its ends do not fully match the called genes, so a read error is possible. This chain connects TRBV7-7 to TRBJ2-7; D tentatively reads TRBD1 or TRBD2 (5 bases each). The CDR3 totals 15 residues. The germline gives CDR1 SSHAT, CDR2 FNYEAQ (reference sequence). The CDR3 DNA is TGTGCTAGCAGCCCATCGGTGGGGGTATTCGGCGAGCAGTACTTC. Amino acid sequence: CASSPSVGVFGEQYF. The variable domain in full, with the rest retrieved from reference TRBV7-7 and TRBJ2-7, is GAGVSQSPRYKVTKRGQDVTLRCDPISSHATLYWYQQALGQGPEFLTYFNYEAQPDKSGLPSDRFSAERPEGSISTLTIQRTEQRDSAMYRCASSPSVGVFGEQYFGPGTRLTVT.

This clonotype was recorded a few times. V gene TRBV9 combines with J gene TRBJ2-3, with D possibly being TRBD2 (5 bases). CDR3 length: 14 residues. Per the germline V gene, CDR1 is SGDLS and CDR2 is YYNGEE. Trimming took off 3 bases at V and 3 bases at J, with 11 bases between the two ends. The CDR3 loop reads CASSEYEGTDTQYF. DNA for the CDR3: TGTGCCAGCAGCGAATACGAGGGAACAGATACGCAGTATTTT.